This TCR beta chain was retrieved from a study of blood T cells in healthy people across ages. The donors, aged 6 to 90, were healthy Caucasians from Russia. PBMCs numbering at least 6.5 million were isolated per sample. The second PCR ran about 6 to 11 cycles with a sample-barcoded 5' primer and J-beta primers. TCRdb recomputed calls from the 5' RACE reads with MiXCR, one row per CDR3 protein. This table holds hundreds of thousands of distinct CDR3 sequences, roughly 50% found once. The material sequenced was blood. The clonotype originates from a man in his forties or fifties in good health.

The CDR3 here is CASSRRSLASSYNEQFF. In nucleotides, the CDR3 is TGTGCCAGCAGCCGGAGAAGCCTAGCGAGCTCCTACAATGAGCAGTTCTTC. V and J are TRBV4-2 and TRBJ2-1; the D gene is possibly TRBD2 (6 bases). Between the trimmed V and J ends, which lost 4 bases and 0 bases, there was a span of 16 bases. From germline, CDR1 is LGHNA and CDR2 YNFKEQ. CDR3 length: 17 amino acids.